The clone carrying this T cell receptor (beta chain) was counted only a few times. Its cognate antigen is unknown. Unique molecular identifiers were attached to individual cDNA molecules. Using its own MiXCR run on the 5' RACE reads, TCRdb lists one record per CDR3 protein. The table includes 60,000 or so distinct CDR3 sequences, 8.9% detected once. This sample is drawn from a study of early T cells in non-severe SARS-CoV-2 infection. Study-wide points: Database matching using VDJdb favored anti-spike CD8 responses, with private and CD4 specificities left missing.

Germline-derived CDR1 and CDR2 are MDHEN and SYDVKM. V lost 4 bases, J lost 5 bases, and 12 bases stayed unmatched. The CDR3 is made up of 16 amino acids. This TCR was sampled from an adult who was a healthcare worker with PCR-confirmed SARS-CoV-2 infection or an uninfected control (not recorded which). Sequencing was performed on whole blood. V is TRBV28 and J is TRBJ1-1, with TRBD1 identical over 8 bases. The CDR3 reads CASSSGQGGFRTEAFF. The CDR3 bases are TGTGCCAGCAGTTCCGGACAGGGCGGGTTTCGAACTGAAGCTTTCTTT.